This TCR beta chain was sequenced for a study of shared clonotypes between healthy human individuals. Study-level findings and limits: Unshared clonotypes carried lower generation probabilities than those common to all four donors. Sampling covered nothing but blood. Tissue TCR repertoires likely differ from those found in blood.

Repertoires were generated with immunoSEQ multiplex PCR, while TCRdb's copy carries only in-frame clones and drops some. The table records about 120,000 clones, about 71% of them present only once. Comment on this clone: Its target is not known.

The CDR3 length is 15 residues. Germline values: CDR1 MNHNS, CDR2 SASEGT. V was trimmed by 4 bases and J by 4 bases, leaving 11 bases between them. Sequenced input: memory CD8+ T cells sorted from blood. The subset here: CD45RO+ cells pooled with CCR7-negative TemRA cells. The origin of this receptor is a woman aged 25-40 years in good health. The V gene is TRBV6-1, the J gene TRBJ2-6; D is uncertain. The CDR3, as DNA: TGTGCCAGCAGTGTAGAGGTTTCGGGGGCCAACGTCCTGACTTTC. Translating it yields CASSVEVSGANVLTF.